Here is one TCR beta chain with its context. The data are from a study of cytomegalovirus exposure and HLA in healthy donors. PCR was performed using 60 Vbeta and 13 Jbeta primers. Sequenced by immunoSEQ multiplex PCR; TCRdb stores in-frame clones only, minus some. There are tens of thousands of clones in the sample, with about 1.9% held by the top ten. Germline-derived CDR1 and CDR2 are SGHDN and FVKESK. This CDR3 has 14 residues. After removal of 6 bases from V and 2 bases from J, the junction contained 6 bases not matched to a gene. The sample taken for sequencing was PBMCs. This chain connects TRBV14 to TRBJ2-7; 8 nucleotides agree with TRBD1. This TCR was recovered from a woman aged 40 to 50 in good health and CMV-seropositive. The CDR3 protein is CASSRTGMAYEQYF. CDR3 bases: TGTGCCAGCAGTCGGACAGGGATGGCCTACGAGCAGTACTTC.